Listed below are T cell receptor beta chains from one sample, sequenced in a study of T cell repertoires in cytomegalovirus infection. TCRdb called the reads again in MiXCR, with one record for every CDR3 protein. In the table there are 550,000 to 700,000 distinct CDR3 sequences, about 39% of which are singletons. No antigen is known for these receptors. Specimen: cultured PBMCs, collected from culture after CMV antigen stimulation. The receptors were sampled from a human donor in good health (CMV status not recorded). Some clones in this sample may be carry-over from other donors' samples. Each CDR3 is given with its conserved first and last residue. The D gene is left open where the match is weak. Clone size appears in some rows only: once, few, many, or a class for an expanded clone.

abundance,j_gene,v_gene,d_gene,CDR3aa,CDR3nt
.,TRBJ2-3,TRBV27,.,CASSTRGARTDTQYF,TGTGCCAGCAGTACCCGAGGGGCCCGCACAGATACGCAGTATTTT
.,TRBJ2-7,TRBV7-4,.,CASSPRGSSTGEQYF,TGTGCCAGCAGCCCAAGGGGTAGCTCCACGGGGGAGCAGTACTTC
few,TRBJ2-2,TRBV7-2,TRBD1,CASSQDRGNTGELFF,TGTGCCAGCAGCCAGGACAGGGGGAACACCGGGGAGCTGTTTTTT
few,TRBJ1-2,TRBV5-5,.,CASSSWWRRGYTF,TGTGCCAGCAGCTCCTGGTGGAGACGGGGCTACACCTTC
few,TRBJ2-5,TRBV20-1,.,CSAPDNWRAQYF,TGCAGTGCACCGGACAACTGGCGAGCCCAGTACTTC
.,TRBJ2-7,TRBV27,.,CASSLGLRGYEQYF,TGTGCCAGCAGTTTGGGGCTCCGGGGCTACGAGCAGTACTTC
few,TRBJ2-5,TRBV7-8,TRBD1,CASSLVRAPGQGYQETQYF,TGTGCCAGCAGCTTAGTCCGTGCCCCGGGACAGGGGTACCAAGAGACCCAGTACTTC
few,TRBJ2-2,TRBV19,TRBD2,CASSPRTSRDTGELFF,TGTGCCAGTAGTCCGCGGACTAGTCGGGACACCGGGGAGCTGTTTTTT
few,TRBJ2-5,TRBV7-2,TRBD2,CASSPRTSGEETQYF,TGTGCCAGCAGCCCTAGGACTAGCGGGGAAGAGACCCAGTACTTC
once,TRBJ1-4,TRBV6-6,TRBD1,CASSAPGTGPQKLFF,TGTGCCAGCAGTGCCCCCGGGACAGGGCCCCAAAAACTGTTTTTT
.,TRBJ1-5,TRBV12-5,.,CASGLSNQPQHF,TGTGCTAGTGGTTTAAGCAATCAGCCCCAGCATTTT
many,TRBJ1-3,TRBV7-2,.,CASSLSGTGNTIYF,TGTGCCAGCAGCTTATCGGGCACTGGAAACACCATATATTTT
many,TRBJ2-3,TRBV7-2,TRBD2,CASSGTSGGMDTQYF,TGTGCCAGCAGCGGAACTAGCGGGGGAATGGATACGCAGTATTTT
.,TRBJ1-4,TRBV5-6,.,CASSLTSNEKLFF,TGTGCCAGCAGCTTGACTTCTAATGAAAAACTGTTTTTT
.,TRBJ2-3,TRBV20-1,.,CSAAKAGVDTQYF,TGCAGTGCTGCAAAGGCAGGGGTAGATACGCAGTATTTT
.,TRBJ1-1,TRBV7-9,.,CASSLARAGQAFF,TGTGCCAGCAGCTTAGCGCGGGCAGGACAAGCTTTCTTT
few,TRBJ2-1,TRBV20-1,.,CSASPLLGVRNEQFF,TGCAGTGCCTCCCCTTTATTGGGGGTGAGAAATGAGCAGTTCTTC